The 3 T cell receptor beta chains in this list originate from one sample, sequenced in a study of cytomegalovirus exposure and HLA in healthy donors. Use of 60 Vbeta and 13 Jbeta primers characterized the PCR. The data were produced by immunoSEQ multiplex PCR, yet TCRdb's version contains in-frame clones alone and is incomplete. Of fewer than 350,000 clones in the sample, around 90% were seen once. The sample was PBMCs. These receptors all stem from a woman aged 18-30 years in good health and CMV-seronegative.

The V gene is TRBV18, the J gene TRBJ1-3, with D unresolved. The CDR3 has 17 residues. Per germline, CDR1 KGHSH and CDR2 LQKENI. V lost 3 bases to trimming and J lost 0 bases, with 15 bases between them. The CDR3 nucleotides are TGTGCCAGCTCACCTCGGTACGAGCGCAGCTCTGGAAACACCATATATTTT. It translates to CASSPRYERSSGNTIYF.

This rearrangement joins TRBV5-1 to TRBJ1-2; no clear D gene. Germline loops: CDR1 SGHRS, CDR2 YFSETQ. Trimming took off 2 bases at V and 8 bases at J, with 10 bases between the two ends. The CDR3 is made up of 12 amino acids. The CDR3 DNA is TGCGCCAGCAGCTTCGAAACGAGGGGCTACACCTTC. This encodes CASSFETRGYTF.

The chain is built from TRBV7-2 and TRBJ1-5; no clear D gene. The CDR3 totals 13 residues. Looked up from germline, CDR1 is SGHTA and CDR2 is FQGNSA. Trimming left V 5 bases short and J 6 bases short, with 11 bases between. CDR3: CASSRREGQPQHF. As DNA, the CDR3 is TGTGCCAGCAGCCGGCGGGAGGGTCAGCCCCAGCATTTT. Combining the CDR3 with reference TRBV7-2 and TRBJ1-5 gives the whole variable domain GAGVSQSPSNKVTEKGKDVELRCDPISGHTALYWYRQSLGQGLEFLIYFQGNSAPDKSGLPSDRFSAERTGGSVSTLTIQRTQQEDSAVYLCASSRREGQPQHFGDGTRLSIL.